This TCR beta chain was identified in a study of T cells in Graves' hyperthyroidism and ophthalmopathy. Study-wide background: Staff took peripheral blood when the initial diagnosis was made, before any treatment began.

The germline V gene has CDR1 DFQATT and CDR2 SNEGSKA (reference sequence). CDR3 size: 12 residues. Trimming left V 5 bases short and J 7 bases short, with 12 bases between. Whole-study results and caveats: Before onset, by a median of approximately 6.8 months, the model predicted ophthalmopathy.

This clonotype occurred many times. Its antigen is currently unknown. The investigators amplified TCR beta CDR3 regions from RNA transcripts. The primer set for the first-round RT-PCR of the TCR CDR3 was HTBI. TCRdb re-called the multiplex PCR reads through MiXCR, storing one row per CDR3 protein. This sample has hundreds of thousands of distinct CDR3 sequences, with roughly 15% found just once. Orbital computed tomography, thyroid ultrasound, serum thyroxine and TRAb, and clinical symptoms together informed the diagnoses. Fresh peripheral blood, 10 ml, yielded the PBMCs. The sample consisted of blood. The receptor's source is a young man with Graves' ophthalmopathy. The V and J genes are TRBV20-1 and TRBJ2-1; TRBD1 is a possible D gene (6 bases). CDR3 coding DNA: TGCAGTGCTCAGCAGGGGTCGAATGAGCAGTTCTTC. Translation: CSAQQGSNEQFF.